This TCR beta chain was retrieved from a study of T cells in Graves' hyperthyroidism and ophthalmopathy. Study-wide background: Initial diagnosis, before any treatment, was when peripheral blood was collected.

Study observations and caveats: A 13 V-J signature model discriminated ophthalmopathy versus stable hyperthyroidism.

This clonotype was found many times. The target antigen is unknown. Stable hyperthyroidism: no ophthalmopathy progression over 18 months of follow-up. A roughly 9.7 ml volume of fresh peripheral blood provided the PBMCs. Using RNA transcripts as the source, TCR beta CDR3 regions were amplified. Carried out on the TCR CDR3, a first-round RT-PCR used the HTBI primer set. TCRdb re-called the multiplex PCR reads through MiXCR, storing one row per CDR3 protein. The sample has roughly 720,000 distinct CDR3 sequences; approximately 15% are singletons. The TCR sequence derives from a man aged 50 to 59 with Graves' hyperthyroidism. The specimen sequenced was blood.

This chain's CDR3 is CSARHRGGSDEQFF. As DNA, the CDR3 is TGCAGTGCTAGACACAGGGGCGGTTCGGATGAGCAGTTCTTC. The chain carries TRBV20-1 and TRBJ2-1, with 7 bases lining up with TRBD1. The CDR3 has 14 residues. The germline V gene encodes CDR1 DFQATT and CDR2 SNEGSKA (reference sequence). V trimming: 2 bases; J trimming: 8 bases; junction bases outside the gene matches: 9.